The table lists the clone carrying this TCR beta chain with a count of one. Some clones are missing from TCRdb's copy, which holds only in-frame ones; the method was immunoSEQ multiplex PCR. Here the sample spans tens of thousands of clones, approximately 90% being singletons. The record originates from a study of T cell changes during pregnancy in multiple sclerosis. The specimen was CD4+ T cells from peripheral blood mononuclear cells, collected in the first trimester of pregnancy. The receptor was isolated from a female donor with multiple sclerosis, enrolled in a pregnancy study.

The CDR3 nucleotides read TGTGCCAGCAGTTTTAGTCAGGGCCGTTTGGATGGCTACACCTTC. This sequence encodes CASSFSQGRLDGYTF. V and J are TRBV28 and TRBJ1-2, with D perhaps TRBD1 (5 bases). Trimming removed 3 bases from V and 6 bases from J, with 17 bases in between. Germline-derived CDR1 and CDR2 are MDHEN and SYDVKM. The CDR3 extends over 15 amino acids.